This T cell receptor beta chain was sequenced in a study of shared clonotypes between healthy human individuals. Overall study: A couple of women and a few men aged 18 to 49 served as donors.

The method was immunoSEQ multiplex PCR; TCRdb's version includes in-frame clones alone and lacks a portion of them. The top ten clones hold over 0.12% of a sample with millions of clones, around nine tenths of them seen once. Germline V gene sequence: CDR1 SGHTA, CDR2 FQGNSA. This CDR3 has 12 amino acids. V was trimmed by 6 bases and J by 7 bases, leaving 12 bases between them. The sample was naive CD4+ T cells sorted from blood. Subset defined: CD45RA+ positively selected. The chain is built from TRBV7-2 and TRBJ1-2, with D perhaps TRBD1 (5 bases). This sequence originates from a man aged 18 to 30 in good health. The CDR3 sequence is CASSVGVSGYTF. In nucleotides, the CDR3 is TGTGCCAGCAGTGTAGGGGTCTCTGGCTACACCTTC.